Listed below are T cell receptor beta chains from one sample, sequenced in a study of Ad26.COV2.S vaccination and SARS-CoV-2 variants. Sequencing was performed with immunoSEQ multiplex PCR; in TCRdb, only in-frame clones are kept and a portion is missing. The table shows roughly 420,000 clones, with 75% to 90% occurring only once. The specimen was peripheral blood, collected in a trial of Ad26.COV2.S vaccine versus placebo. The receptors derive from a person between 18 and 65 years old who received the Ad26.COV2.S COVID-19 vaccine or a placebo. CDR3s include the opening cysteine and the closing phenylalanine or tryptophan. The order of the fields is J gene, V gene, CDR3 protein.

>TRBJ1-1|TRBV6-1
CASSARGRLWGSTEAFF
>TRBJ2-5|TRBV4-3
CASSQGLGTAQETQYF
>TRBJ2-2|TRBV4-2
CASSHILGANTGELFF
>TRBJ2-7|TRBV7-9
CASSLLTSGDYEQYF
>TRBJ1-1|TRBV28
CASSLASAYTEAFF
>TRBJ2-7|TRBV29-1
CSVEALSLSGYEQYF
>TRBJ2-7|TRBV7-9
CASSLGRTYEQYF
>TRBJ1-1|TRBV3-1/TRBV3-2
CASTSRGRETEAFF
>TRBJ2-3|TRBV5-1
CASSFTISAGDYTDTQYF
>TRBJ1-2|TRBV6-5
CASSWGQGGNYGYTF
>TRBJ1-6|TRBV4-1
CASSQDLSLGRNSPLHF
>TRBJ2-1|TRBV7-9
CASSPPGGEQFF
>TRBJ2-7|TRBV5-1
CASSSKPGQGYEQYF
>TRBJ1-1|TRBV3-1/TRBV3-2
CASSASDRRTEAFF
>TRBJ2-3|TRBV30
CAWVLRDRGTDTQYF
>TRBJ2-3|TRBV5-4
CASSLDPLSTSTDTQYF
>TRBJ1-5|TRBV6-6
CASRVQVPQPQHF
>TRBJ2-1|TRBV6-2/TRBV6-3
CASSYGGRAGLYNEQFF
>TRBJ1-2|TRBV28
CASSLASNYGYTF
>TRBJ1-3|TRBV5-1
CASSPGGNTIYF
>TRBJ2-7|TRBV29-1
CSVEDLERGRYEQYF
>TRBJ1-4|TRBV5-4
CASSPGQGTEKLFF
>TRBJ2-2|TRBV7-2
CASSSLASGTNTGELFF
>TRBJ1-1|TRBV29-1
CSVRAYGGTEAFF
>TRBJ1-1|TRBV7-6
CASSPGLRGIRNTEAFF
>TRBJ1-2|TRBV5-8
CASSLRTGAIYGYTF
>TRBJ1-5|TRBV5-6
CASSFSGLGPQHF
>TRBJ2-5|TRBV30
CAWSTRQAQETQYF
>TRBJ2-7|TRBV4-3
CASSQNWGPGQGYEQYF
>TRBJ1-6|TRBV20-1
CSASLGIEESPLHF
>TRBJ2-3|TRBV6-4
CASSPELRTSLHF
>TRBJ2-3|TRBV7-2
CASSITWTVDTQYF
>TRBJ2-3|TRBV7-9
CASSSGTGSSTDTQYF
>TRBJ2-2|TRBV6-6
CASSYSQGEMFF
>TRBJ1-2|TRBV2
CASSEGTYGYTF
>TRBJ1-5|TRBV9
CASSVAQPSNQPQHF
>TRBJ1-2|TRBV6-5
CASSFVRDRVSGYTF
>TRBJ1-1|TRBV6-2/TRBV6-3
CASSYGSQTHGTEAFF
>TRBJ1-6|TRBV6-5
CASSYSGTGGSPLHF
>TRBJ1-3|TRBV5-4
CASSRAGNTIYF
>TRBJ2-1|TRBV18
CASSPRSLSSYNEQFF
>TRBJ2-7|TRBV4-2
CASSQGQGDYEQYF
>TRBJ2-5|TRBV2
CASRSGPGETQYF
>TRBJ2-1|TRBV4-1
CASSQEGHGYVSYNEQFF
>TRBJ2-1|TRBV20-1
CSASRGGRGFF